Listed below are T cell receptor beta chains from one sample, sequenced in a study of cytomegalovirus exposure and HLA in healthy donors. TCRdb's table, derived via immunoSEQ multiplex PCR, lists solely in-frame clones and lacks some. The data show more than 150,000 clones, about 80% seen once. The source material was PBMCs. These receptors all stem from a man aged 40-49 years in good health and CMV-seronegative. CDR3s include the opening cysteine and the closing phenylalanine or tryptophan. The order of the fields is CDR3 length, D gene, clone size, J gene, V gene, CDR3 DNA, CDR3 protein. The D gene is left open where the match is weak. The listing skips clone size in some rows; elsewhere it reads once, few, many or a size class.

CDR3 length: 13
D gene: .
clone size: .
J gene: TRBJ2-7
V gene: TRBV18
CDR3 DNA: TGTGCCAGCTCACTTGGACAAACCTACGAGCAGTACTTC
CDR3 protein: CASSLGQTYEQYF

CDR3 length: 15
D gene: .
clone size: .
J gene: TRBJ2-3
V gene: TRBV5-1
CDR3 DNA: TGCGCCAGCAGCTTGGATGGACAAGAAACAGATACGCAGTATTTT
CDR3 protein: CASSLDGQETDTQYF

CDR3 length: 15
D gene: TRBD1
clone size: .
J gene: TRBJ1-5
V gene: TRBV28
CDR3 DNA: TGTGCCAGCAGTTTTCCACAGGGGCGCAATCAGCCCCAGCATTTT
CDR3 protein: CASSFPQGRNQPQHF

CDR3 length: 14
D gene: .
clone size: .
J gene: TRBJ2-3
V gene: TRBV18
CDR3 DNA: TGTGCCAGCTCACCCACAGGGCGCACAGATACGCAGTATTTT
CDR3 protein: CASSPTGRTDTQYF

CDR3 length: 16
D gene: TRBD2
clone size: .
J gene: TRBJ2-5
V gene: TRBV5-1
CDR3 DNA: TGCGCCAGCAGCTTGGGGGGACTAGCGGGACAAGAGACCCAGTACTTC
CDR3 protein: CASSLGGLAGQETQYF

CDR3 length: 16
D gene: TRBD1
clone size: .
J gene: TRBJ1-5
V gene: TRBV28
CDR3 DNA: TGTGCCAGCAGTGTTACAGGGGTTGGTGGCAATCAGCCCCAGCATTTT
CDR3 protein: CASSVTGVGGNQPQHF

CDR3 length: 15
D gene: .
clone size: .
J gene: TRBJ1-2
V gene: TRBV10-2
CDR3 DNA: TGCGCCAGCTCCTCGGCGGGCGGGGGGAGGAGTGGCTACACCTTC
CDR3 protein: CASSSAGGGRSGYTF

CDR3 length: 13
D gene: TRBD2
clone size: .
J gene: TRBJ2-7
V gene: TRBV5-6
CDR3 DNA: TGTGCCAGCAGCTTCGGACTAGACTACGAGCAGTACTTC
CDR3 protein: CASSFGLDYEQYF

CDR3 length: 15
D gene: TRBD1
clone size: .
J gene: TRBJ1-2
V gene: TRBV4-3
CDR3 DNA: TGCGCCAGCAGCCAAGATAACAGGGGAGTCTATGGCTACACCTTC
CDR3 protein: CASSQDNRGVYGYTF

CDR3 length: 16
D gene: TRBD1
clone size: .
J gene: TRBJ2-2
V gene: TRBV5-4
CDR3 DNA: TGTGCCAGCAGCACCCGGACAGGGGCAGACACCGGGGAGCTGTTTTTT
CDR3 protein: CASSTRTGADTGELFF

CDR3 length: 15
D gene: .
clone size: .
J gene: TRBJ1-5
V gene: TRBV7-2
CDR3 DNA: TGTGCCAGCAGCCTCTTCGGGGGGTCCTCGGAGCCCCAGCATTTT
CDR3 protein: CASSLFGGSSEPQHF

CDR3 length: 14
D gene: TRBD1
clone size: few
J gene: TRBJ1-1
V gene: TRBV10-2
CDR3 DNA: TGCGCCAGCAGTTTACAGGGGGCCCTCACTGAAGCTTTCTTT
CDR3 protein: CASSLQGALTEAFF

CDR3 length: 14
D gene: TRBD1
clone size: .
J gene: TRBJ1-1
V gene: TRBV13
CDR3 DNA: TGTGCCAGCAGACGACAGGGAGGTCACACTGAAGCTTTCTTT
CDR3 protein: CASRRQGGHTEAFF

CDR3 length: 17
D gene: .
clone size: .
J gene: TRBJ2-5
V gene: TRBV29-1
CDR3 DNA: TGCAGCGTTGAAGGGGCCCCGTGGAGGGGGCGCCAAGAGACCCAGTACTTC
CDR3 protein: CSVEGAPWRGRQETQYF

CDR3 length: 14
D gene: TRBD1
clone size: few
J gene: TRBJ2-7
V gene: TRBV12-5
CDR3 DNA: TGTGCTAGTGGTTTTGGGACAGGGCCCTACGAGCAGTACTTC
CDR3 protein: CASGFGTGPYEQYF

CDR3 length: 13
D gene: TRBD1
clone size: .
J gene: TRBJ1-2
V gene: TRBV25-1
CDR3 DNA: TGTGCCAGCAGTGAGGGACAGAACTATGGCTACACCTTC
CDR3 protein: CASSEGQNYGYTF

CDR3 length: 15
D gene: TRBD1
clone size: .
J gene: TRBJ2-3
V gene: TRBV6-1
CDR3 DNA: TGTGCCAGCAGTGACCAGGGGGCTCTCACAGATACGCAGTATTTT
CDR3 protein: CASSDQGALTDTQYF

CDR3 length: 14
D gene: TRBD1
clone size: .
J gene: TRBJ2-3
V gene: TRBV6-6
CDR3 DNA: TGTGCCAGCAAAGGGACAGGGGGAGTGGATACGCAGTATTTT
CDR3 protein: CASKGTGGVDTQYF